Listed below are T cell receptor beta chains from one sample, sequenced in a study of glioma-infiltrating T cells after dendritic cell vaccination. TCRdb's table, derived via immunoSEQ multiplex PCR, lists solely in-frame clones and lacks some. The table records tens of thousands of clones, over 75% of them present only once. This material consisted of blood, taken before dendritic cell vaccination. The origin of the receptors is a human donor with glioblastoma. Both conserved end residues are part of each CDR3. A D gene is named only where the DNA matches it firmly. A clone size is listed for some rows: how often the clone was seen (once, few, many), or a class if it is expanded.

cdr3_nt cdr3_aa j_call clone_size d_call v_call
TGTGCCAGTAGCCTACAGGGGAATCTTTGGAATGAGCAGTTCTTC CASSLQGNLWNEQFF TRBJ2-1 - TRBD1 TRBV19
TGTGCCAGTAGTCTCCGGGACAGGGGGCCGGAAGAGCAGTACTTC CASSLRDRGPEEQYF TRBJ2-7 - TRBD1 TRBV19
TGTGCCAGCAGACTAGCCCATGAGCAGTTCTTC CASRLAHEQFF TRBJ2-1 once - TRBV25-1
TGCGCCAGCAGTGCAGAGGGTGATTCACCCCTCCACTTT CASSAEGDSPLHF TRBJ1-6 - - TRBV10-2
TGTGCCAGCAGCCAAAGACTAGTATCCTACAATGAGCAGTTCTTC CASSQRLVSYNEQFF TRBJ2-1 - - TRBV14
TGTGCCAGCAGCTTTCGACAGGGGGCAAGGGAGCAGTTCTTC CASSFRQGAREQFF TRBJ2-1 - TRBD1 TRBV13
TGCGCCAGCAGCCCCACCCCAGGGACTAGCGGCTCCTACAATGAGCAGTTCTTC CASSPTPGTSGSYNEQFF TRBJ2-1 - TRBD2 TRBV5-1
TGTGCCAGCAGCTTTCAGGGAACGCCCGGCTACACCTTC CASSFQGTPGYTF TRBJ1-2 - - TRBV5-4
TGCGCCAGCAGTGAGTCGCGCAGGAAAAATCAGCCCCAGCATTTT CASSESRRKNQPQHF TRBJ1-5 - - TRBV10-2
TGTGCCAGCACCCCAGGGGGACAGAACACTGAAGCTTTCTTT CASTPGGQNTEAFF TRBJ1-1 - TRBD1 TRBV7-2
TGTGCCAGCAGTGAACTAGCGGGGGGGCCCTACGAGCAGTACTTC CASSELAGGPYEQYF TRBJ2-7 - TRBD2 TRBV10-3
TGTGCCAGCAGCTTAGGGACAGGGGCCAACCCTAGCTATGGCTACACCTTC CASSLGTGANPSYGYTF TRBJ1-2 - TRBD1 TRBV11-2
TGTGCCAGCAGTTACGGGAGGGTAAGGGGGGATACGCAGTATTTT CASSYGRVRGDTQYF TRBJ2-3 - - TRBV6-5
TGTGCTAGTGGTTTGTGGGAGCAGACCCAGTACTTC CASGLWEQTQYF TRBJ2-5 - - TRBV12-5
TGTGCCAGCAGGCAGGGGACCACGAGTGGAACCCAGTACTTC CASRQGTTSGTQYF TRBJ2-5 - - TRBV2
TGTGCCAGCTCACGACAGGCAACTAATGAAAAACTGTTTTTT CASSRQATNEKLFF TRBJ1-4 - - TRBV18
TGTGCCAGCAGCTTAGATGTGACAGGGGGCTACGAGCAGTACTTC CASSLDVTGGYEQYF TRBJ2-7 - TRBD1 TRBV11-3
TGTGCCAGTCGACAATCCCCCTCGGTGTATAGCAATCAGCCCCAGCATTTT CASRQSPSVYSNQPQHF TRBJ1-5 - - TRBV19
TGTGCCAGTAGCACAACCGGGACAGGGCTTACCGGGGAGCTGTTTTTT CASSTTGTGLTGELFF TRBJ2-2 - TRBD1 TRBV19
TGTGCCAGCAGCTTAGGCGGGGGACAAGAGACCCAGTACTTC CASSLGGGQETQYF TRBJ2-5 - TRBD2 TRBV5-6
- CASSLFGNGGRNTIYF TRBJ1-3 - - TRBV27
TGTGCCAGCAGCTTAGCGTCCGGGACTAGCGGGTATAAGACAGATACGCAGTATTTT CASSLASGTSGYKTDTQYF TRBJ2-3 - TRBD2 TRBV11-2
TGTGCCAGCTCAACGAGGGGTCAGGGGCTAAGCACTGAAGCTTTCTTT CASSTRGQGLSTEAFF TRBJ1-1 - - TRBV18
TGTGCCAGCAGTCAGGGGGCGCGAACTGATGGCTACACCTTC CASSQGARTDGYTF TRBJ1-2 - TRBD1 TRBV2
TGTGCCAGCAGTATAAGAGAAAACACTGAAGCTTTCTTT CASSIRENTEAFF TRBJ1-1 - - TRBV27
TGTGCCAGCAGCGTAGTCTGGGGTTCCCAATCTAGCGGGAGGGCCGGCGGCGAGACCCAGTACTTC CASSVVWGSQSSGRAGGETQYF TRBJ2-5 once TRBD2 TRBV9
TGTGCCAGCAGCGTAGGAGCGGGGGCCACCACAGATACGCAGTATTTT CASSVGAGATTDTQYF TRBJ2-3 - TRBD2 TRBV9
TGCGCCAGCAGCTTGCAACTAGCGGGAAACACCGGGGAGCTGTTTTTT CASSLQLAGNTGELFF TRBJ2-2 - TRBD2 TRBV5-1
TGTGCCAGCAGCCCGTGGACAAGAAGCTCCTACGAGCAGTACTTC CASSPWTRSSYEQYF TRBJ2-7 once - TRBV14
TGTGCCAGCAGCTTGGTATCCGGGATGCGCTATGGCTACACCTTC CASSLVSGMRYGYTF TRBJ1-2 - - TRBV5-6
TGTGCCACCCGGGAATCGGGGTATGGCTACACCTTC CATRESGYGYTF TRBJ1-2 - - TRBV19
TGCGCCAGCAGTTCGCTAGCGGGGGGTGCGGGAGAGCAGTACTTC CASSSLAGGAGEQYF TRBJ2-7 - TRBD2 TRBV5-1
TGTGCCAGTAGTTCCCGTCCCGGGGATCAGCCCCAGCATTTT CASSSRPGDQPQHF TRBJ1-5 once - TRBV19
TGTGCCAGCTCACCACCGCCCGGGCAAGAGACCCAGTACTTC CASSPPPGQETQYF TRBJ2-5 - - TRBV18
TGTGCCAGTAGTTTCCCCCCCCCAGGGGGGCAGCAGCCCCAGCATTTT CASSFPPPGGQQPQHF TRBJ1-5 - TRBD1 TRBV19
TGTGCCAGCAGCTCAGGTGGACAGGGCTTACGGCCACACTATGGCTACACCTTC CASSSGGQGLRPHYGYTF TRBJ1-2 - TRBD1 TRBV7-8
TGTGCCAGTAGTCCCACTCCTGGAAACACCATATATTTT CASSPTPGNTIYF TRBJ1-3 few - TRBV19
TGTGCCAGCAGCACAGCGGGATATATCTCCTACGAGCAGTACTTC CASSTAGYISYEQYF TRBJ2-7 - TRBD2 TRBV5-6
TGTGCCAGCAGTTTTGGCCGGGACAGGCCTACCGGGGAGCTGTTTTTT CASSFGRDRPTGELFF TRBJ2-2 few TRBD1 TRBV27
TGCGCCAGCACTTTGACAGGGGGTGGCACCGGGGAGCTGTTTTTT CASTLTGGGTGELFF TRBJ2-2 - TRBD1 TRBV5-1
TGTGCCAGCAGCTTTGGGCAGTTAACCTACGAGCAGTACTTC CASSFGQLTYEQYF TRBJ2-7 - - TRBV5-6
TGTGCCAGCAGCTTAAGGATGACTAGCATCGATGAGCAGTTCTTC CASSLRMTSIDEQFF TRBJ2-1 - TRBD2 TRBV11-2
TGTGCCAGCAGTCCCACCCTAGCGGGAGTGTGGTACAATGAGCAGTTCTTC CASSPTLAGVWYNEQFF TRBJ2-1 - TRBD2 TRBV27
TGTGCCAGCTCACCACCGGGACAGAATGAAAAACTGTTTTTT CASSPPGQNEKLFF TRBJ1-4 once TRBD1 TRBV18
TGTGCCACCAGCAGAGAAGGGGGCCTGGACTATGGCTACACCTTC CATSREGGLDYGYTF TRBJ1-2 - TRBD1 TRBV15
TGCAGCGGGGGGGAGAACACCGGGGAGCTGTTTTTT CSGGENTGELFF TRBJ2-2 once - TRBV29-1
TGTGCCAGTAGGATCGGACAGGGGGGGGGCACTGAAGCTTTCTTT CASRIGQGGGTEAFF TRBJ1-1 - TRBD1 TRBV19
TGTGCCAGCAGCTCGACAGGGGCTGGAGATACGCAGTATTTT CASSSTGAGDTQYF TRBJ2-3 - TRBD1 TRBV11-1
TGCGCCAGCAGCGCGGGGGGCTCCTACAATGAGCAGTTCTTC CASSAGGSYNEQFF TRBJ2-1 - TRBD2 TRBV5-1
TGTGCCAGCAGCGAGCTTACAGGGGTAGGCTATGGCTACACCTTC CASSELTGVGYGYTF TRBJ1-2 - TRBD1 TRBV11-2
TGTGCCAGCAGCCTTCTGGGTGAGGAAAATGAAAAACTGTTTTTT CASSLLGEENEKLFF TRBJ1-4 few - TRBV6-6
TGCGCCAGCACCCTGACAGGGGGTGAAGCTTTCTTT CASTLTGGEAFF TRBJ1-1 - TRBD1 TRBV5-1
TGTGCCAGCAGCAACGACAGGGGCCCTCTCAACGAGCAGTACTTC CASSNDRGPLNEQYF TRBJ2-7 - TRBD1 TRBV5-6
TGTGCCAGCAGGGAGGGTCCGACAGGGCGATCTGGAAACACCATATATTTT CASREGPTGRSGNTIYF TRBJ1-3 - TRBD1 TRBV2
TGTGCCAGCAGCCGGACAGGGCAAACTGAAGCTTTCTTT CASSRTGQTEAFF TRBJ1-1 - TRBD1 TRBV11-2
TGTGCCAGTAGTATAGAGGCGACAAGGACTATCACCGGGGAGCTGTTTTTT CASSIEATRTITGELFF TRBJ2-2 - - TRBV19
TGTGCCAGCAGAGAAACCGGAGGGGTTGAAGCTTTCTTT CASRETGGVEAFF TRBJ1-1 - - TRBV6-1
TGTGCCAGCAGCTTTGGGCCGTCAATTGAAGCTTTCTTT CASSFGPSIEAFF TRBJ1-1 - - TRBV11-2
TGTGCCACCAGCAGAGAAGGGACAGGGAATGAAAAACTGTTTTTT CATSREGTGNEKLFF TRBJ1-4 - TRBD1 TRBV15